The following is a T cell receptor (beta chain) sequence with its context. The data were taken from a study of OX40 agonist ivuxolimab in advanced cancers. Study details: Hepatocellular carcinoma, melanoma, renal cell or head and neck cancer occurred in dose-escalation patients.

Individuals having autoimmune disease history or systemic immunosuppression were not enrolled. With baseline, cycle 4 day 1, and cycle 7 day 1 as timepoints, blood was sampled. There are 13 residues in the CDR3. In germline, CDR1 is LNHNV, CDR2 YYDKDF (reference sequence). Trimming pared 3 bases from V and 3 bases from J, leaving 6 bases between. Sequencing was performed with immunoSEQ multiplex PCR; in TCRdb, only in-frame clones are kept and a portion is missing. The data contain tens of thousands of clones, around nine tenths of them seen just once; the ten biggest clones take up 11%. The rearrangement links TRBV15 to TRBJ2-1, with D perhaps matching TRBD2 (5 bases). The sample in question was CD4+ or CD8+ T cells sorted from blood, obtained in a trial of the OX40 agonist ivuxolimab. The source of this sequence is an adult with an advanced solid tumor such as melanoma, head and neck, liver or kidney cancer. The DNA for the CDR3 is TGTGCCACCAGCAGTGGGAGCTACAATGAGCAGTTCTTC. Translation: CATSSGSYNEQFF.